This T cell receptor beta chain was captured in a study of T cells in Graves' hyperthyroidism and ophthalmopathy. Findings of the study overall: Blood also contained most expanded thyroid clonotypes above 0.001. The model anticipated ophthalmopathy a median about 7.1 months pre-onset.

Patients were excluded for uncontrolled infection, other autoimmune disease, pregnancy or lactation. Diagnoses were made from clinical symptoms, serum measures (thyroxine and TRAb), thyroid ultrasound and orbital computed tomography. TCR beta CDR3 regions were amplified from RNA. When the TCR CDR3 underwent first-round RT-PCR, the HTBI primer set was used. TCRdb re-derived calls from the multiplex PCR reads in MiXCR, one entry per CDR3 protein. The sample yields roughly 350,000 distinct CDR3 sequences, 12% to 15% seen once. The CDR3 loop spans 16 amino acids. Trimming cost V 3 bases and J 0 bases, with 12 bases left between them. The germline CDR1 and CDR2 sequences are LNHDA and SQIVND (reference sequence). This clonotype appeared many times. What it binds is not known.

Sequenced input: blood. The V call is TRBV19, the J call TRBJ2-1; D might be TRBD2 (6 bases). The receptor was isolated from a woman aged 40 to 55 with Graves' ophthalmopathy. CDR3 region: CASSISGLSSYNEQFF. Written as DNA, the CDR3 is TGTGCCAGTAGTATCTCGGGACTCAGCTCCTACAATGAGCAGTTCTTC.